Listed here are 28 T cell receptor beta chains from one sample, sequenced in a study of CD8 T cells in ankylosing spondylitis (dated 2017 in TCRdb). Library construction relied on 5' RACE. The sample was run on an Illumina HiSeq 2500. Clones were called with MiXCR by TCRdb after fastp trimmed the public reads at Q25, and only in-frame beta chains were retained. Each entry is one CDR3 protein sequence, shown with its most common DNA and genes. For this sample there are about 360,000 distinct CDR3 sequences; under 15% appear just once. The top ten clonotypes cover 0.9% to 1.2% of the sample. The sequenced sample consisted of blood, either unsorted or a sorted T cell fraction (not recorded which). Receptor source: a male donor with ankylosing spondylitis or in good health (not recorded which).

V and J are TRBV20-1 and TRBJ2-5, with a tentative D call TRBD1 (6 bases). This CDR3 has 14 amino acids. Trimming shortened V by 1 base and J by 5 bases, and 14 bases separated the two germline ends. The V gene's germline CDR1 is DFQATT and CDR2 SNEGSKA (reference sequence). CDR3 amino acids: CSARGVQGGETQYF. The CDR3 region has the DNA TGCAGTGCTAGAGGAGTTCAAGGGGGTGAGACCCAGTACTTC.

This chain joins TRBV30 and TRBJ1-2, with 7 bases matching TRBD1. CDR1 is GTSNPN, CDR2 SVGIG, per germline (reference sequence). The junction had 7 bases not matched to a gene; V was cut back by 7 bases and J by 8 bases. This CDR3 has 11 residues. CDR3 DNA: TGTGCCTTGAACAGGGGTGACGGCTACACCTTC. It specifies CALNRGDGYTF.

With regard to this clonotype: An end of the junction differs from the germline gene, which may be a read error. The rearrangement links TRBV5-1 to TRBJ2-6, with D tentatively TRBD2 (6 bases). Germline values: CDR1 SGHRS, CDR2 YFSETQ. The CDR3 is made up of 15 amino acids. The CDR3 nucleotides are TGCGCCAACAGCTTGGGGGGCTCTGGGGCCAACGTCCTGACTTTC. As protein: CANSLGGSGANVLTF.

This clonotype was counted between two and nine times. V is TRBV12-3 or TRBV12-4 and J is TRBJ1-5, with 7 bases aligning to TRBD1. There are 13 residues in the CDR3. The V and J ends lost 5 bases and 5 bases, in that order; junction bases with no gene match: 3. The CDR3 here is CASSTDRDQPQHF. In DNA form, the CDR3 reads TGTGCCAGCAGTACAGACAGGGATCAGCCCCAGCATTTT.

V gene TRBV5-1 combines with J gene TRBJ2-1; D remains unclear. CDR1 SGHRS and CDR2 YFSETQ come from the germline V gene. Trimming removed 3 bases at V and 7 bases at J, with 11 bases between. This CDR3 is built from 13 residues. The CDR3 is CASSSQTPNEQFF. For the CDR3, the DNA is TGCGCCAGCAGCTCACAGACCCCTAATGAGCAGTTCTTC.

This clonotype was picked up a small number of times. The V call is TRBV3-1, the J call TRBJ2-2; no reliable D call. Trimming removed 1 base at V and 7 bases at J, with 7 bases between. The CDR3 consists of 13 residues. CDR1 is LGHDT, CDR2 YNNKEL, per germline (reference sequence). The DNA of the CDR3 is TGTGCCAGCAGCCAAGCATGGAACGGGGAGCTGTTTTTT. It specifies CASSQAWNGELFF.

The rearrangement uses TRBV15 and TRBJ2-5, with TRBD1 matching over 7 bases. V trimming: 5 bases; J trimming: 4 bases; junction bases outside the gene matches: 13. Germline CDR1 is LNHNV and CDR2 is YYDKDF (reference sequence). The CDR3 contains 16 residues. Written as DNA, the CDR3 is TGTGCCACCAGCCGGAGTGGGGGCGCAGGGGGAGAGACCCAGTACTTC. It yields the protein CATSRSGGAGGETQYF.

The chain uses TRBV5-1 and TRBJ2-2, with D possibly TRBD2 on 5 matching bases. CDR1 and CDR2 (germline): SGHRS, YFSETQ. V was pared by 7 bases and J by 4 bases, with 17 bases between. This CDR3 contains 15 residues. The CDR3 bases are TGCGCCAGCTGGGCGGACTTCCAAGGCACCGGGGAGCTGTTTTTT. Translated, it gives CASWADFQGTGELFF. The variable domain in full, with the rest retrieved from reference TRBV5-1 and TRBJ2-2, is KAGVTQTPRYLIKTRGQQVTLSCSPISGHRSVSWYQQTPGQGLQFLFEYFSETQRNKGNFPGRFSGRQFSNSRSEMNVSTLELGDSALYLCASWADFQGTGELFFGEGSRLTVL.

This clonotype was counted a few times. The V gene is TRBV12-3 or TRBV12-4, the J gene TRBJ2-1; 8 nucleotides align to TRBD2. This CDR3 spans 14 amino acids. V gave up 1 base and J gave up 6 bases; unmatched junction bases: 2. The CDR3 region has the DNA TGTGCCAGCAGTTTAGGGACTAGCATCAATGAGCAGTTCTTC. Its protein is CASSLGTSINEQFF.

The rearrangement joins TRBV2 to TRBJ2-1; D may be TRBD1 or TRBD2 (5 bases each). The V end was cut by 4 bases, the J end by 3 bases, with 10 bases between. This CDR3 is built from 14 residues. Germline V lookup: CDR1 SNHLY, CDR2 FYNNEI. The CDR3 protein is CASSGDALYNEQFF. CDR3 bases: TGTGCCAGCAGTGGGGACGCTCTCTACAATGAGCAGTTCTTC. The variable domain in full, completed from reference TRBV2 and TRBJ2-1, reads EPEVTQTPSHQVTQMGQEVILRCVPISNHLYFYWYRQILGQKVEFLVSFYNNEISEKSEIFDDQFSVERPDGSNFTLKIRSTKLEDSAMYFCASSGDALYNEQFFGPGTRLTVL.

The chain employs TRBV19 and TRBJ2-5; weak D call: TRBD1 (6 bases). CDR1 is LNHDA, CDR2 SQIVND, per germline (reference sequence). Trimming removed 4 bases from V and 0 bases from J, with 18 bases in between. The CDR3 is 17 amino acids. The CDR3 reads CASSTTLDRRYQETQYF. The DNA of the CDR3 is TGTGCCAGTAGTACTACCCTTGACAGGCGGTACCAAGAGACCCAGTACTTC. Supplemented by reference TRBV19 and TRBJ2-5, the full variable domain reads DGGITQSPKYLFRKEGQNVTLSCEQNLNHDAMYWYRQDPGQGLRLIYYSQIVNDFQKGDIAEGYSVSREKKESFPLTVTSAQKNPTAFYLCASSTTLDRRYQETQYFGPGTRLLVL.

The table lists this clonotype with a few counts. CDR3 sequence (DNA): TGTGCCAGCAGCTTACCGGGACAGGGACCCTACGAGCAGTACTTC. This gives the protein CASSLPGQGPYEQYF. V usage is TRBV11-2 and J usage is TRBJ2-7; 9 bases are shared with TRBD1. The CDR3 totals 15 residues. V lost 2 bases to trimming and J lost 2 bases; unmatched junction nucleotides: 4. Germline assignment: CDR1 SGHAT and CDR2 FQNNGV.

A few counts support this clonotype. The rearrangement uses TRBV2 and TRBJ1-2, with D possibly matching TRBD1 (6 bases). With 10 bases removed from V and 2 bases from J, the gap between germline ends came to 17 bases. The V gene's germline CDR1 is SNHLY and CDR2 FYNNEI. This CDR3 region has 14 residues. CDR3 bases: TGTGCCACCAACCAACAAACAGGGAACTATGGCTACACCTTC. Its translation: CATNQQTGNYGYTF.

There are many counts of this clonotype. The V and J genes are TRBV7-8 and TRBJ2-7, with 7 nucleotides matching TRBD2. CDR3 size: 15 residues. V shed 1 base, J shed 2 bases, and the junction held 5 bases outside the gene matches. From germline, CDR1 is SGHVS and CDR2 FQNEAQ. CDR3 sequence reads: CASSLDAGVTYEQYF. As DNA, the CDR3 is TGTGCCAGCAGCTTAGATGCGGGGGTTACCTACGAGCAGTACTTC.

A few counts support this clonotype. The rearrangement uses TRBV11-3 and TRBJ2-7; D not certain. The CDR3 runs to 12 residues. The germline V and J ends were trimmed by 4 bases and 5 bases, with 9 bases remaining between them. Germline CDR1 SGHNT, CDR2 YENEEA. DNA for the CDR3: TGTGCCAGCAGCTCTCATAGAGACGAGCAGTACTTC. Its protein is CASSSHRDEQYF. Supplemented by reference TRBV11-3 and TRBJ2-7, the full variable domain reads EAGVVQSPRYKIIEKKQPVAFWCNPISGHNTLYWYLQNLGQGPELLIRYENEEAVDDSQLPKDRFSAERLKGVDSTLKIQPAELGDSAVYLCASSSHRDEQYFGPGTRLTVT.

The table lists this clonotype with many counts. This chain connects TRBV5-1 to TRBJ1-1; the match to TRBD1 covers 8 bases. Germline values: CDR1 SGHRS, CDR2 YFSETQ. Trimming cost V 1 base and J 5 bases; bases outside gene matches: 4. The CDR3 is 14 amino acids. CDR3: CASSLTGGETEAFF. CDR3 bases: TGCGCCAGCAGCTTGACAGGGGGAGAGACTGAAGCTTTCTTT.

The chain links TRBV24-1 to TRBJ2-1; D is undetermined. This CDR3 has 12 residues. The V and J ends lost 6 bases and 4 bases respectively, with 6 bases between them. Germline CDR1 KGHDR, CDR2 SFDVKD. CDR3 residues: CATSTTYNEQFF. The DNA for the CDR3 is TGTGCCACCAGTACTACTTACAATGAGCAGTTCTTC.

A few counts support this clonotype. The V gene is TRBV6-1, the J gene TRBJ2-7; unclear D gene. V shed 5 bases and J shed 2 bases, with 13 bases lying between them. CDR1 and CDR2 (germline): MNHNS, SASEGT. The CDR3 loop spans 14 amino acids. CDR3 sequence (DNA): TGTGCCAGCAGTCGGGCCGTGGGTCCCTACGAGCAGTACTTC. This gives the protein CASSRAVGPYEQYF.

The V gene is TRBV5-1, the J gene TRBJ1-2; D uncertain. The ends were cut back, 0 bases at V and 8 bases at J, with 14 bases in the middle. The CDR3 is 14 residues long. Germline lookup yields CDR1 SGHRS and CDR2 YFSETQ. DNA of the CDR3: TGCGCCAGCAGCTTGGAAACATTAGGATTCGGCTACACCTTC. Translated, it gives CASSLETLGFGYTF. The whole variable domain, filled in from reference TRBV5-1 and TRBJ1-2, reads KAGVTQTPRYLIKTRGQQVTLSCSPISGHRSVSWYQQTPGQGLQFLFEYFSETQRNKGNFPGRFSGRQFSNSRSEMNVSTLELGDSALYLCASSLETLGFGYTFGSGTRLTVV.

This clonotype was picked up a small number of times. The rearrangement uses TRBV5-1 and TRBJ2-7; 7 bases match TRBD1. J lost 6 bases, V lost 7 bases, and 7 bases had no gene match. Germline CDR1 is SGHRS and CDR2 is YFSETQ. The CDR3 spans 12 residues. For the CDR3, the DNA is TGCGCCAGCCCTAGACAGGGTCCCGAGCAGTACTTC. As protein: CASPRQGPEQYF.

This clonotype was detected only a few times. This CDR3 reads CASHRTYEQYF. CDR3 sequence (DNA): TGTGCCAGCCACAGGACCTACGAGCAGTACTTC. The V and J genes are TRBV21-1 and TRBJ2-7; TRBD1 is the table's D call, not checked against the DNA. TRBV21-1 counts as a pseudogene. The CDR3 sequence is 11 residues long.

At least ten counts were recorded for this clonotype. The gene calls are TRBV12-3 or TRBV12-4 and TRBJ2-2; D remains unclear. The CDR3 extends over 14 amino acids. The V end was cut by 7 bases, the J end by 4 bases, with 13 bases between. This chain's CDR3 is CASTLTRTTGELFF. The CDR3 DNA sequence: TGTGCCAGCACCCTGACAAGGACCACCGGGGAGCTGTTTTTT.

This clonotype was seen a few times. The chain couples TRBV12-3 or TRBV12-4 to TRBJ2-1, with 9 bases aligning to TRBD2. Germline trimming cut 3 bases from V and 6 bases from J; bases unmatched to any gene: 6. This CDR3 spans 15 amino acids. The CDR3 spells CASSFNSGSGNEQFF. CDR3 nucleotide sequence: TGTGCCAGCAGTTTTAATAGCGGGAGCGGCAATGAGCAGTTCTTC.

This clonotype was recorded many times. V and J are TRBV29-1 and TRBJ2-1; D not certain. This CDR3 has 13 amino acids. Trimming cost V 5 bases and J 4 bases, with 12 bases left between them. The germline CDR1 and CDR2 sequences are SQVTM and ANQGSEA. The CDR3 loop is CSVWRGLYNEQFF. DNA of the CDR3: TGCAGCGTTTGGCGCGGCTTATACAATGAGCAGTTCTTC.

The chain joins TRBV5-1 to TRBJ1-1; D is possibly TRBD1 (6 bases). The CDR3 sequence is 15 residues long. Germline V CDR1 and CDR2: SGHRS, YFSETQ. V gave up 4 bases and J gave up 5 bases, with 18 bases separating them. The CDR3 region is CASSLTQGMGTEAFF. As DNA, the CDR3 is TGCGCCAGCAGCCTCACACAGGGAATGGGGACTGAAGCTTTCTTT. Supplemented by reference TRBV5-1 and TRBJ1-1, the full variable domain reads KAGVTQTPRYLIKTRGQQVTLSCSPISGHRSVSWYQQTPGQGLQFLFEYFSETQRNKGNFPGRFSGRQFSNSRSEMNVSTLELGDSALYLCASSLTQGMGTEAFFGQGTRLTVV.

The chain couples TRBV5-6 to TRBJ2-2; D not resolved. The CDR3 length is 15 residues. Germline assignment: CDR1 SGHDT and CDR2 YYEEEE. V shed 0 bases and J shed 6 bases, with 12 bases lying between them. CDR3 in amino acids: CASSLAPAGAGELFF. In DNA, the CDR3 is TGTGCCAGCAGCTTGGCCCCTGCTGGCGCCGGGGAGCTGTTTTTT. Supplemented by reference TRBV5-6 and TRBJ2-2, the full variable domain reads DAGVTQSPTHLIKTRGQQVTLRCSPKSGHDTVSWYQQALGQGPQFIFQYYEEEERQRGNFPDRFSGHQFPNYSSELNVNALLLGDSALYLCASSLAPAGAGELFFGEGSRLTVL.

The chain joins TRBV6-2 or TRBV6-3 to TRBJ2-1, with TRBD2 matching 9 bases. Per the germline V gene, CDR1 is MNHEY and CDR2 is SVGEGT. This CDR3 spans 15 amino acids. J gave up 2 bases and V 7 bases, and 6 bases lay outside the gene matches. In nucleotides, the CDR3 is TGTGCCAGCAATCCCCGCGGGAGGGCCTACAATGAGCAGTTCTTC. Protein sequence: CASNPRGRAYNEQFF.

This clonotype has only a few counts. This chain joins TRBV7-8 and TRBJ2-3, with D possibly matching TRBD2 (5 bases). V was pared by 1 base and J by 6 bases, with 14 bases between. The length of the CDR3 is 15 residues. The germline CDR1 and CDR2 sequences are SGHVS and FQNEAQ. DNA for the CDR3: TGTGCCAGCAGCTTAGGGCCCAGCGGTCGGGATACGCAGTATTTT. The encoded protein is CASSLGPSGRDTQYF.